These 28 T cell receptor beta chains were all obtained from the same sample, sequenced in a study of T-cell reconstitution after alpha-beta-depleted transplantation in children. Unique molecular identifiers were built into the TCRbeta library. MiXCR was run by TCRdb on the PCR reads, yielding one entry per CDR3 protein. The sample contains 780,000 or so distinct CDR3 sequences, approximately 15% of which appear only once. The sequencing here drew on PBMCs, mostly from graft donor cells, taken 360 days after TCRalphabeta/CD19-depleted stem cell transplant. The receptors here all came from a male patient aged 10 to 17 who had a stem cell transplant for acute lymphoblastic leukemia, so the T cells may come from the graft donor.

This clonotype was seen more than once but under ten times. This CDR3 reads CASRGNGGELFF. The CDR3 nucleotides read TGTGCCAGCCGTGGAAATGGCGGGGAGCTGTTTTTT. The gene calls are TRBV27 and TRBJ2-2; no definite D call. V was clipped by 8 bases and J by 7 bases, with 11 bases between them. The germline V gene encodes CDR1 MNHEY and CDR2 SMNVEV (reference sequence). CDR3 length equals 12 residues.

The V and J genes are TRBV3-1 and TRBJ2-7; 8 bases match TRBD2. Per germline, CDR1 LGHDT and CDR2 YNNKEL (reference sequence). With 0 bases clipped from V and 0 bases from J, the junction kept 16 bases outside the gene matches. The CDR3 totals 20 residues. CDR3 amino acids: CASSQEPSGSRTLISYEQYF. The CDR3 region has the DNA TGTGCCAGCAGCCAAGAACCTAGCGGGTCCCGAACGCTAATCTCCTACGAGCAGTACTTC.

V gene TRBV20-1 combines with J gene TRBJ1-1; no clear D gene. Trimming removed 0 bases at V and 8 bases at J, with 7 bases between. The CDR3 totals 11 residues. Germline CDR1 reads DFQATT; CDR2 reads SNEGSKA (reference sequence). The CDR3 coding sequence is TGCAGTGCTAGAGAGGTCCTCGAAGCTTTCTTT. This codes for CSAREVLEAFF.

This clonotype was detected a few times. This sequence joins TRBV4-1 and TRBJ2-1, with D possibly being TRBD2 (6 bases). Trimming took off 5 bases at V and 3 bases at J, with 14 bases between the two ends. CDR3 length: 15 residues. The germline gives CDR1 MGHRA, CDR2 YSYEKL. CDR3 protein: CASSALGLLYNEQFF. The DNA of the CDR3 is TGCGCCAGCAGCGCCTTGGGACTCCTCTACAATGAGCAGTTCTTC.

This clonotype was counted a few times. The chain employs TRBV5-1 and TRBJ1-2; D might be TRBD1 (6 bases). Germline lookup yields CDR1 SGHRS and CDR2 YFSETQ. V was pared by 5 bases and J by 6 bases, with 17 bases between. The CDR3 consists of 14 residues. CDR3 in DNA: TGCGCCAGCAGACCCGCTCACAGGGACCATGGCTACACCTTC. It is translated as CASRPAHRDHGYTF. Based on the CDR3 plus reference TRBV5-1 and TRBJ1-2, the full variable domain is KAGVTQTPRYLIKTRGQQVTLSCSPISGHRSVSWYQQTPGQGLQFLFEYFSETQRNKGNFPGRFSGRQFSNSRSEMNVSTLELGDSALYLCASRPAHRDHGYTFGSGTRLTVV.

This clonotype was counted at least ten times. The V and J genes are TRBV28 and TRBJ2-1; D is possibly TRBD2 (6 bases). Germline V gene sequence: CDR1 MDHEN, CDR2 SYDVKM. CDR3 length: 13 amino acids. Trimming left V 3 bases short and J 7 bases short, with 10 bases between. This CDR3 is CASSFPEGNEQFF. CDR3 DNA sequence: TGTGCCAGCAGTTTCCCGGAGGGAAATGAGCAGTTCTTC.

The CDR3 loop reads CAIGFEKLFF. CDR3 DNA sequence: TGTGCCATCGGTTTTGAAAAACTGTTTTTT. The chain recombines TRBV5-4 with TRBJ1-4, with no clear D. V lost 9 bases to trimming and J lost 7 bases, with 7 bases between them. CDR3 size: 10 residues. Germline CDR1 SGHNT, CDR2 YYREEE (reference sequence).

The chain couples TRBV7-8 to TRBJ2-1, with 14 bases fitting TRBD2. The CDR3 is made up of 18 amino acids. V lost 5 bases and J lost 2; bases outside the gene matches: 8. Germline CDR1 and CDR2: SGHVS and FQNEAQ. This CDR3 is CASSPGTSGGATYNEQFF. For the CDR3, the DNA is TGTGCCAGCAGCCCCGGGACTAGCGGGGGAGCAACCTACAATGAGCAGTTCTTC. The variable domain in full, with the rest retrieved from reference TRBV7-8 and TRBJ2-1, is GAGVSQSPRYKVAKRGQDVALRCDPISGHVSLFWYQQALGQGPEFLTYFQNEAQLDKSGLPSDRFFAERPEGSVSTLKIQRTQQEDSAVYLCASSPGTSGGATYNEQFFGPGTRLTVL.

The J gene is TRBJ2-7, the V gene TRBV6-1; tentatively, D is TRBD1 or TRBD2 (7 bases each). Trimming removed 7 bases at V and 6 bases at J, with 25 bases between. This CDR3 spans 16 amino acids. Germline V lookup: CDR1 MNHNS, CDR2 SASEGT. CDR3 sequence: CASIAGGGRASVEQYF. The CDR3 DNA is TGTGCCAGCATTGCAGGGGGGGGTCGGGCTTCCGTCGAGCAGTACTTC.

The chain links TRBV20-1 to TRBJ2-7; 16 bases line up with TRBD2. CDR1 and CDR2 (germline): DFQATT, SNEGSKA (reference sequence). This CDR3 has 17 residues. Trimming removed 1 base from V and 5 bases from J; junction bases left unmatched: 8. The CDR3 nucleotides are TGCAGTGCTAGAGTGACGGGACTAGCGGGAGGGCCCCACGAGCAGTACTTC. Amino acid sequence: CSARVTGLAGGPHEQYF.

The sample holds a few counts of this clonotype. Written as DNA, the CDR3 is TGTGCCACCAGCAGAGATGTGGTTACAGAGACCCAGTACTTC. Translation: CATSRDVVTETQYF. The rearrangement links TRBV15 to TRBJ2-5; D gene ambiguous. The V and J ends lost 0 bases and 4 bases respectively, with 9 bases between them. The germline gives CDR1 LNHNV, CDR2 YYDKDF (reference sequence). The CDR3 loop spans 14 amino acids.

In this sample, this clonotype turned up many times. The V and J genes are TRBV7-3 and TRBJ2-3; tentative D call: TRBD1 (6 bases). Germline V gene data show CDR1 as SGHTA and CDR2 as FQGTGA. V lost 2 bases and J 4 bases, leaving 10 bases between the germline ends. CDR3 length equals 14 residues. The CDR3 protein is CASSLPRTADTQYF. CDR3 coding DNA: TGTGCCAGCAGCTTACCCCGGACAGCAGATACGCAGTATTTT. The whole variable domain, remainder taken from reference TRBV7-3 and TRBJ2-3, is GAGVSQTPSNKVTEKGKYVELRCDPISGHTALYWYRQSLGQGPEFLIYFQGTGAADDSGLPNDRFFAVRPEGSVSTLKIQRTERGDSAVYLCASSLPRTADTQYFGPGTRLTVL.

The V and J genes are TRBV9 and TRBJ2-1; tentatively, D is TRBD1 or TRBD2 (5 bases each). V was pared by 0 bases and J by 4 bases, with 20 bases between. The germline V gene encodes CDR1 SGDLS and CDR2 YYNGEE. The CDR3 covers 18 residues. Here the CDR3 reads CASSVAHRGRGTYNEQFF. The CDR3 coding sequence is TGTGCCAGCAGCGTAGCCCACCGGGGACGGGGAACATACAATGAGCAGTTCTTC. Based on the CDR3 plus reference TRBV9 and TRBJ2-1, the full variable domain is DSGVTQTPKHLITATGQRVTLRCSPRSGDLSVYWYQQSLDQGLQFLIQYYNGEERAKGNILERFSAQQFPDLHSELNLSSLELGDSALYFCASSVAHRGRGTYNEQFFGPGTRLTVL.

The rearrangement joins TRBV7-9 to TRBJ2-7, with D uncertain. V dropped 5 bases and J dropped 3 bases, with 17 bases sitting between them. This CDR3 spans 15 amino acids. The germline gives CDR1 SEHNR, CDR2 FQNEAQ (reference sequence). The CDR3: CASSPNPGQFYEQYF. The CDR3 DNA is TGTGCCAGCAGCCCCAATCCCGGGCAGTTCTACGAGCAGTACTTC. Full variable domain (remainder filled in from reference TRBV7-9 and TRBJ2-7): DTGVSQNPRHKITKRGQNVTFRCDPISEHNRLYWYRQTLGQGPEFLTYFQNEAQLEKSRLLSDRFSAERPKGSFSTLEIQRTEQGDSAMYLCASSPNPGQFYEQYFGPGTRLTVT.

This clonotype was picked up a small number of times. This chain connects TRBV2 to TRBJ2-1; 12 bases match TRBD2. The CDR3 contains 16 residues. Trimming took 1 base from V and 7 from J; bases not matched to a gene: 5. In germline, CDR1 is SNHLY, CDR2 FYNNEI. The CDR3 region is CASSEGGLAGGNEQFF. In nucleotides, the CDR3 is TGTGCCAGCAGTGAAGGGGGGCTAGCGGGAGGGAATGAGCAGTTCTTC.

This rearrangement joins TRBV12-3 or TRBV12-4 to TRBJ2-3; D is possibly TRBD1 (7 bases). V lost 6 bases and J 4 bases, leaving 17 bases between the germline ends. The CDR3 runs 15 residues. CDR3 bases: TGTGCCAGCAGCCTGATGACAGGGAGGTCAGATACGCAGTATTTT. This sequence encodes CASSLMTGRSDTQYF.

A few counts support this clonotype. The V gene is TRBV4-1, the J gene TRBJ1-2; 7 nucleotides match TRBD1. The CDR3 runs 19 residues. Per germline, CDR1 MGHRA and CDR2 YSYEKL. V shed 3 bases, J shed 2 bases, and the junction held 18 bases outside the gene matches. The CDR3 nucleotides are TGCGCCAGCAGCCATCCCATCTCCGGGACAGATAACCCCAACTATGGCTACACCTTC. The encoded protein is CASSHPISGTDNPNYGYTF.

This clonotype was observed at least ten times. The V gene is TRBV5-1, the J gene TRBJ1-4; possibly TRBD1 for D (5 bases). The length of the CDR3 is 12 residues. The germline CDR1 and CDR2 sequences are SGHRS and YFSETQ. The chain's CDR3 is CDNLGDNEKLFF. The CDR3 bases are TGCGATAACCTAGGGGATAATGAAAAACTGTTTTTT.

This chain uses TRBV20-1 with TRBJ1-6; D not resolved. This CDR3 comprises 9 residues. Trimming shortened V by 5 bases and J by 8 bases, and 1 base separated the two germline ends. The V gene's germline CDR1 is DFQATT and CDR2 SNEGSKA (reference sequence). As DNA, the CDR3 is TGCAGTGCTCATTCACCCCTCCACTTT. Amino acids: CSAHSPLHF.

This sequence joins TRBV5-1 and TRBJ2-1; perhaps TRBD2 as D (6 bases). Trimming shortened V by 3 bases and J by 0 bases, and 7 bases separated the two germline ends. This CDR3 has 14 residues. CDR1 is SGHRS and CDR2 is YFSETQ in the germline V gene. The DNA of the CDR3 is TGCGCCAGCAGCTCTAGCGACTCCTACAATGAGCAGTTCTTC. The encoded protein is CASSSSDSYNEQFF. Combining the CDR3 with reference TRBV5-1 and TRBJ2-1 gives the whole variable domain KAGVTQTPRYLIKTRGQQVTLSCSPISGHRSVSWYQQTPGQGLQFLFEYFSETQRNKGNFPGRFSGRQFSNSRSEMNVSTLELGDSALYLCASSSSDSYNEQFFGPGTRLTVL.

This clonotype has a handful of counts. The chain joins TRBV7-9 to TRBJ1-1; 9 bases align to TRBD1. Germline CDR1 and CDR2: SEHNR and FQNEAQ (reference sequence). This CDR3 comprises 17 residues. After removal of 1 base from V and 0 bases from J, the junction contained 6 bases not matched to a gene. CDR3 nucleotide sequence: TGTGCCAGCAGCTTAGGGACCGGGGACAGGGTGAACACTGAAGCTTTCTTT. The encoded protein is CASSLGTGDRVNTEAFF.

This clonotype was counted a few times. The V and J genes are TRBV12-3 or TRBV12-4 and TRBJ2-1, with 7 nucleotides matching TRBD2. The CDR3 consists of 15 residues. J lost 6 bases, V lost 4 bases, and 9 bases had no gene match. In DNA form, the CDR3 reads TGTGCCAGCAGTTGGGGCGGGAGACTTTCCAATGAGCAGTTCTTC. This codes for CASSWGGRLSNEQFF.

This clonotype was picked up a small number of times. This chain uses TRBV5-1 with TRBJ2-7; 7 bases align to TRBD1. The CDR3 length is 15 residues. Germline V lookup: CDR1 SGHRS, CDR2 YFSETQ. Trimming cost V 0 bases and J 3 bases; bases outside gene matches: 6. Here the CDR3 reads CASSLEGQDVYEQYF. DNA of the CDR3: TGCGCCAGCAGCTTGGAAGGACAGGATGTCTACGAGCAGTACTTC.

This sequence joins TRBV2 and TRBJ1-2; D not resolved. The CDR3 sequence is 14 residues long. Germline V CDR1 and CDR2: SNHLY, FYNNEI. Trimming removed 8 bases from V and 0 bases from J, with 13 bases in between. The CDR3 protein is CASSLALANYGYTF. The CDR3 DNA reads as TGTGCCAGCTCATTGGCTCTAGCTAACTATGGCTACACCTTC.

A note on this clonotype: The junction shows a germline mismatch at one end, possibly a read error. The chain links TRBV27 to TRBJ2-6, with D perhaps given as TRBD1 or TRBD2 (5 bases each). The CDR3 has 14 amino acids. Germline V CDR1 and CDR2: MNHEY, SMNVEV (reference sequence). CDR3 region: CASSLSSGTVPLAF. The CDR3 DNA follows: TGTGCCAGCAGTTTATCGAGTGGGACGGTCCCTCTGGCTTTC. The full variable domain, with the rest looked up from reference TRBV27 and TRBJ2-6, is EAQVTQNPRYLITVTGKKLTVTCSQNMNHEYMSWYRQDPGLGLRQIYYSMNVEVTDKGDVPEGYKVSRKEKRNFPLILESPSPNQTSLYFCASSLSSGTVPLAFGAGSRLTVL.

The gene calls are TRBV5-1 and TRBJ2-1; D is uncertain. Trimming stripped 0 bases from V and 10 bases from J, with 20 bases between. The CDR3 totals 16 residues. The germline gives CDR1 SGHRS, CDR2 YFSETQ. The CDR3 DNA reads TGCGCCAGCAGCTTGGCGGTCCTCCGAAGGCCATTGGAGCAGTTCTTC. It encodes CASSLAVLRRPLEQFF.

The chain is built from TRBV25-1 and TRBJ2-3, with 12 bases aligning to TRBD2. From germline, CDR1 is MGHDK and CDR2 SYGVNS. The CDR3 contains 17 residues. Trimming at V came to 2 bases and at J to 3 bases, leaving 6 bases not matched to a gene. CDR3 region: CASSEHLLAGGTDTQYF. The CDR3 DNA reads TGTGCCAGCAGTGAACATCTACTAGCGGGAGGTACAGATACGCAGTATTTT.

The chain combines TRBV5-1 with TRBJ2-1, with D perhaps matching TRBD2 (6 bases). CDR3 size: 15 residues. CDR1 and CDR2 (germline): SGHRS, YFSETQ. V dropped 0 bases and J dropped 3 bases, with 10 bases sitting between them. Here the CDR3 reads CASSLGSGYYNEQFF. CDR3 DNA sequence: TGCGCCAGCAGCTTGGGAAGCGGGTACTACAATGAGCAGTTCTTC.